This T cell receptor (beta chain) was obtained from a study of T cell repertoires in cytomegalovirus infection. Turning to the study itself: Shared public TCR beta signatures pointed to both CMV infection and a matching HLA type. Overall study results and limits: Summed frequency of shared TCR beta families picked out CMV carriers who also had the relevant HLA. HLA-C-restricted, CMV-specific TCR beta clonotypes were dominant ex vivo.

TCRdb used MiXCR to reprocess the reads, holding one entry per CDR3 protein. The repertoire holds around 310,000 distinct CDR3 sequences, with about a sixth as singletons. This clonotype was counted many times. Its antigen remains unidentified. The J segment lost 7 bases and the V segment lost 2 bases, leaving 5 bases of the junction unmatched. The CDR3 sequence is 15 residues long. Germline V CDR1 and CDR2: SEHNR, FQNEAQ (reference sequence). The TCR comes from a human donor in good health (CMV status not recorded). Some clones in this sample may be carry-over from other donors' samples. This sequence joins TRBV7-9 and TRBJ2-2, with 9 nucleotides matching TRBD2. Specimen: PBMCs. CDR3 DNA sequence: TGTGCCAGCAGCTTACCGGGACTAGCAAACGGGGAGCTGTTTTTT. Translating gives CASSLPGLANGELFF.